What follows is one T cell receptor beta chain and its context. This clonotype was observed at least ten times. This receptor's antigen is unknown. No clone much larger than this one lies a single base away; base qualities are absent. These data belong to a study of T-cell memory formation after mild COVID-19 (dated by TCRdb to the early 2020s). As for the study more broadly: TCR sequence clusters from the two donors were largely donor specific. The cohort was made up of two young adult volunteers, one female and one male, who were previously healthy. In a couple of donors, T-cell clones that expanded and contracted after mild COVID-19 were tracked by sequencing TCRalpha and TCRbeta repertoires over time. The paper's findings and limits, for the study overall: Contracting CD4+ clones turned up mainly in the CM and EM memory subsets, whereas EMRA was where CD8+ clones were enriched. From day 15 to 85, contracting clones showed balanced CD4/CD8 phenotypes, whereas a second wave of clones that expanded from day 15 to 37 leaned towards CD4+. Only a couple of mild cases were covered in the study, and larger cohorts including severe cases with pre-infection samples were considered necessary. Whether the second-wave clones peaking on day 37 were SARS-CoV-2 specific was not confirmed. The detection of some responding clones in pre-infection memory suggests that pre-existing cross-reactive memory T cells joined the SARS-CoV-2 response.

Trimming removed 5 bases from V and 1 base from J, leaving 11 bases between the germline ends. The CDR3 spans 14 residues, from the cysteine through the phenylalanine. Kept here is only the CDR3 DNA, which spans 42 bases and is read in frame from base 1. Ficoll-Paque density gradient centrifugation was used to isolate PBMCs. TCRdb records Illumina NovaSeq 6000 as the sequencer. cDNA libraries for TCRalpha and TCRbeta were prepared by 5'RACE using constant-segment primers, with sample barcodes and unique molecular identifiers added. RNA was extracted from every sample with Trizol reagent. Libraries were amplified in two PCR steps, with a second sample barcode and Illumina TruSeq adapters added in the second step. Libraries were sequenced on an Illumina NovaSeq with 2 x 150 bp paired-end reads. In the original analysis: Demultiplexing of reads and collapsing into UMI-guided consensus sequences were performed with migec v1.2.7. Using mixcr v2.1.11, the UMI consensuses were aligned to TRA and TRB V and J templates and assembled into clonotypes. A clonotype was counted as expanded or contracted only if both edgeR and NoisET called the change significant, with noise models trained on biological replicates. For edgeR calls, a false discovery rate-adjusted p below 0.01 and a log2 fold-change threshold of 1 were applied. PCA with hierarchical clustering of max-normalized trajectories of the 1000 most abundant clonotypes was used as exploratory dynamics analysis. The CD4 or CD8 phenotype of responding clones was assigned using the separately sequenced CD4+ and CD8+ repertoires. Starting from the raw public reads, TCRdb applied fastp trimming at Q25, assembled clones with MiXCR and retained in-frame beta chains. Records with the same CDR3 protein are collapsed into one entry carrying the most frequent genes and DNA. TCRdb, not the original authors, processed these V and J calls. Here the sample has about 250,000 distinct CDR3 sequences; 15% to 19% occur a single time. The ten largest clones represent 2% to 2.5% of the sample.

The sequencing sample was made of PBMCs or a T cell subset sorted from them (not recorded which). The V and J genes are TRBV12-3 or TRBV12-4 and TRBJ1-1; too little of a D gene remains to name it. This clonotype was sampled from an adult woman who had mild COVID-19 (a few samples of this study predate the infection). The sample titles of this study are shuffled in the database, so cell type and time point are left out; the donor was told from shared clones. The DNA is TGTGCCAGCAGTACCCGACGAGGGAACACTGAAGCTTTCTTT. Its translation is CASSTRRGNTEAFF.